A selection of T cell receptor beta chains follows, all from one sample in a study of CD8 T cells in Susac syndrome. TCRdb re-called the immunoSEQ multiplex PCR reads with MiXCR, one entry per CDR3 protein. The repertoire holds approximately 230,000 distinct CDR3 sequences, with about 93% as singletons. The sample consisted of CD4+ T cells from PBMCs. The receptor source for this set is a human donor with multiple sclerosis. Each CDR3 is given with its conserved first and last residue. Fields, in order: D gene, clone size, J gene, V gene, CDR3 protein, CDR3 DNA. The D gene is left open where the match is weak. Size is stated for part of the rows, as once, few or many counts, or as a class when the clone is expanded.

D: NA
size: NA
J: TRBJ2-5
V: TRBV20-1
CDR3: CSGAGVGLETQYF
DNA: TGCAGTGGGGCCGGTGTAGGACTGGAGACCCAGTACTTC

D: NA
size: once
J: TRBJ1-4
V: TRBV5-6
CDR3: CASSFVRGNEKLFF
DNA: TGTGCCAGCAGCTTCGTCCGGGGGAATGAAAAACTGTTTTTT

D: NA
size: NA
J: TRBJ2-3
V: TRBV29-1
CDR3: CSVWERDDRSFTDTQYF
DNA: TGCAGCGTTTGGGAGAGGGACGACCGCTCCTTCACAGATACGCAGTATTTT

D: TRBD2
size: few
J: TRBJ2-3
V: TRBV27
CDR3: CASSFLRRTSGTDTQYF
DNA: TGTGCCAGCAGTTTTCTAAGGCGGACTAGCGGCACAGATACGCAGTATTTT

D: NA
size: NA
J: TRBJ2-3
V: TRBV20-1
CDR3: CSARVSAGADTQYF
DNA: TGCAGTGCGAGGGTTTCAGCTGGTGCGGATACGCAGTATTTT

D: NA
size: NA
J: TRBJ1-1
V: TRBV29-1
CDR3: CSVEYRGDTEAFF
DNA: TGCAGCGTTGAATACAGAGGGGACACTGAAGCTTTCTTT

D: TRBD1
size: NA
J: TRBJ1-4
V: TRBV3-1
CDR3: CASSQEETGTANEKLFF
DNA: TGTGCCAGCAGCCAAGAGGAAACCGGGACAGCGAATGAAAAACTGTTTTTT

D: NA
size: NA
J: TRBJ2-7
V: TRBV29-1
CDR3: CSVRDFYEQYF
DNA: TGCAGCGTACGGGACTTCTACGAGCAGTACTTC

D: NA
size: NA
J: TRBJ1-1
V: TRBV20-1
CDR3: CSAKGIWRTEAFF
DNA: TGCAGTGCTAAGGGTATTTGGCGCACTGAAGCTTTCTTT

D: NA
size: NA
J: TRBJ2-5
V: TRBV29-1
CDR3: CSVENLLHRQETQYF
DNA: TGCAGCGTTGAAAATCTTTTACACCGACAAGAGACCCAGTACTTC

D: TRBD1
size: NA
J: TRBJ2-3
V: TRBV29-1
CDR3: CSLKTGFDTQYF
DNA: TGCAGCCTAAAGACAGGGTTCGATACGCAGTATTTT

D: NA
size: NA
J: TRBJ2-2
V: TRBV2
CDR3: CASNFGSVGELFF
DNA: TGTGCCAGCAACTTTGGGTCTGTCGGGGAGCTGTTTTTT

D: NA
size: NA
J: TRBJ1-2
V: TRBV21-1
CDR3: CASSKVEENYGYTF
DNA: TGTGCCAGCAGCAAAGTCGAGGAGAACTATGGCTACACCTTC

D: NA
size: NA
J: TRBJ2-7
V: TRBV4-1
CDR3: CASSQGRGAAGTYEQYF
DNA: TGCGCCAGCAGCCAAGGGCGAGGGGCAGCGGGCACCTACGAGCAGTACTTC

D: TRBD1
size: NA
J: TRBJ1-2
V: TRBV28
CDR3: CASSSPRDSGALYGYTF
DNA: TGTGCCAGCAGCTCACCCCGGGACAGTGGGGCCTTATATGGCTACACCTTC

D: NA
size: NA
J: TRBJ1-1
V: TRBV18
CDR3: CASSPRGLTEAFF
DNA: TGTGCCAGCTCACCACGTGGCTTGACTGAAGCTTTCTTT

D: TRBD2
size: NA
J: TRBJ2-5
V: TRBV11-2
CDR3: CASRRLAGLGETQYF
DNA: TGTGCCAGCCGAAGACTAGCGGGCCTCGGAGAGACCCAGTACTTC

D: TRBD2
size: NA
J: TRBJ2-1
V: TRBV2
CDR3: CASTPAGGSYNEQFF
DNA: TGTGCCAGCACCCCAGCGGGGGGCTCCTACAATGAGCAGTTCTTC

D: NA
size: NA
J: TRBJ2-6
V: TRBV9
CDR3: CASRPTAAGANVLTF
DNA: TGTGCCAGCAGGCCGACAGCGGCTGGGGCCAACGTCCTGACTTTC

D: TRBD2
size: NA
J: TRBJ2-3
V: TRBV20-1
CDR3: CSASLGLAGEDTQYF
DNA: TGCAGTGCTAGTCTGGGACTAGCGGGTGAAGATACGCAGTATTTT

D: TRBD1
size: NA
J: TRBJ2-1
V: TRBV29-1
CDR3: CSVGQGAYNEQFF
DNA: TGCAGCGTGGGACAGGGGGCATACAATGAGCAGTTCTTC

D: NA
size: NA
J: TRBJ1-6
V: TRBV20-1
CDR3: CSARAYEDGNSPLHF
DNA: TGCAGTGCTAGGGCCTATGAGGACGGGAATTCACCCCTCCACTTT

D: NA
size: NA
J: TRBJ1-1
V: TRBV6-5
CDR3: CASSYSVGNTEAFF
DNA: TGTGCCAGCAGTTACTCGGTCGGAAACACTGAAGCTTTCTTT

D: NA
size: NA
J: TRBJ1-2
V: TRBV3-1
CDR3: CASSQQGGGYTF
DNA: TGTGCCAGCAGCCAACAGGGCGGCGGCTACACCTTC

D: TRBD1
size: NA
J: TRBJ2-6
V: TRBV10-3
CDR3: CAVTGTGAAGANVLTF
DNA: TGTGCCGTAACCGGGACAGGGGCGGCCGGGGCCAACGTCCTGACTTTC

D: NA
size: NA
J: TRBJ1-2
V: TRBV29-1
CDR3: CSVDVNNYGYTF
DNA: TGCAGCGTTGACGTGAACAACTATGGCTACACCTTC

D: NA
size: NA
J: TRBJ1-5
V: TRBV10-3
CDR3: CAIRHSPNQPQHF
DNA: TGTGCCATCAGGCACAGCCCAAACCAGCCCCAGCATTTT

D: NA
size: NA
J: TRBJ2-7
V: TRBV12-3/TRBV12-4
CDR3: CASSFDVAPYEQYF
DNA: TGTGCCAGCAGTTTCGACGTTGCCCCCTACGAGCAGTACTTC

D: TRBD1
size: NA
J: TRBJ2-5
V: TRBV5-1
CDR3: CASSGRTGGQETQYF
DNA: TGCGCCAGCAGCGGCCGGACAGGGGGACAAGAGACCCAGTACTTC

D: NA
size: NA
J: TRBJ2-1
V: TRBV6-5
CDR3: CASSYSARRANNEQFF
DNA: TGTGCCAGCAGTTACTCGGCGAGGAGGGCGAACAATGAGCAGTTCTTC

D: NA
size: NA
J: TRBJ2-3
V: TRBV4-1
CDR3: CASSRFPDTQYF
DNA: TGCGCCAGCAGCCGCTTCCCAGATACGCAGTATTTT

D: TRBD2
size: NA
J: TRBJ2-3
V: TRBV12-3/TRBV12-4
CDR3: CASRLAGGGTDTQYF
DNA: TGTGCCAGCAGGTTAGCGGGAGGTGGCACAGATACGCAGTATTTT